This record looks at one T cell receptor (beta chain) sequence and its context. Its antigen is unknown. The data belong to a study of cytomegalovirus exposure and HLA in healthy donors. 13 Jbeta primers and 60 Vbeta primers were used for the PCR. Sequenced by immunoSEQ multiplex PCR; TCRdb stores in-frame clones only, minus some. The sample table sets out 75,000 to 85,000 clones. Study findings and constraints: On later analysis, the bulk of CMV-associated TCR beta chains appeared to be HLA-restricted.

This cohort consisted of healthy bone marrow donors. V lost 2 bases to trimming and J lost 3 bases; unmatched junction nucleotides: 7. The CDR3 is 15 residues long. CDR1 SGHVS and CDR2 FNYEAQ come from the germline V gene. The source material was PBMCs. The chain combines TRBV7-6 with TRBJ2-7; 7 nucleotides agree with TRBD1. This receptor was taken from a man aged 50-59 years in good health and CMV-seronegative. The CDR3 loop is CASSLSRTGFYEQYF. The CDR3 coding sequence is TGTGCCAGCAGCTTATCAAGGACAGGTTTCTACGAGCAGTACTTC.